One sample yielded the 11 T cell receptor beta chains listed below, sequenced in a study of CD8 T cells in Susac syndrome. Reverse transcription of roughly 0.5 to 1 ug RNA was carried out with random hexamers. Via MiXCR, TCRdb re-called the immunoSEQ multiplex PCR reads, giving one row per CDR3 protein. The sample yields about 250,000 distinct CDR3 sequences, around 93% seen once. The sequenced sample was CD4+ T cells from PBMCs. Receptors originate from a human donor with multiple sclerosis.

This chain links TRBV4-1 with TRBJ1-2, with D maybe TRBD1 (5 bases). Germline-derived CDR1 and CDR2 are MGHRA and YSYEKL. This CDR3 is built from 16 residues. V was shortened by 0 bases and J by 4 bases, with 15 bases between the two germline ends. Here the CDR3 reads CASSQEGNIDSYGYTF. CDR3 in DNA: TGCGCCAGCAGCCAAGAAGGCAATATAGACAGCTATGGCTACACCTTC.

The V gene is TRBV11-2, the J gene TRBJ2-3; 7 bases match TRBD2. The CDR3 totals 15 residues. Germline V lookup: CDR1 SGHAT, CDR2 FQNNGV. V was pared by 6 bases and J by 6 bases, with 12 bases of the junction left unmatched. CDR3: CASRVWSGIGDTQYF. CDR3 DNA: TGTGCCAGCAGGGTTTGGAGCGGGATAGGGGATACGCAGTATTTT. The full variable domain, rest sourced from reference TRBV11-2 and TRBJ2-3, is EAGVAQSPRYKIIEKRQSVAFWCNPISGHATLYWYQQILGQGPKLLIQFQNNGVVDDSQLPKDRFSAERLKGVDSTLKIQPAKLEDSAVYLCASRVWSGIGDTQYFGPGTRLTVL.

The genes are TRBV4-1 and TRBJ2-4; the D is unclear. CDR1 and CDR2 (germline): MGHRA, YSYEKL. V lost 2 bases and J 2 bases, leaving 19 bases between the germline ends. This CDR3 has 18 residues. As DNA, the CDR3 is TGCGCCAGCAGCCAACCCAGCCGTCCCGCCGGAACCAAAAACATTCAGTACTTC. This sequence encodes CASSQPSRPAGTKNIQYF.

CDR3 protein: CATSRDKAEGSQPQHF. In nucleotides, the CDR3 is TGTGCCACCAGCAGAGATAAGGCAGAAGGTTCGCAGCCCCAGCATTTT. The genes are TRBV15 and TRBJ1-5, with D hard to call. CDR3 length: 16 amino acids. Germline V lookup: CDR1 LNHNV, CDR2 YYDKDF (reference sequence). The germline V and J ends were trimmed by 0 bases and 7 bases, with 16 bases remaining between them.

The chain combines TRBV7-2 with TRBJ1-1; TRBD1 matches 9 bases. Germline V lookup: CDR1 SGHTA, CDR2 FQGNSA. V shed 5 bases and J 4 bases; nucleotides not matched to a gene: 11. The CDR3 is 16 residues long. The CDR3, as DNA: TGTGCCAGCAGCCTACTCGGGGGACAGGGTGGCACTGAAGCTTTCTTT. The encoded protein is CASSLLGGQGGTEAFF.

The gene calls are TRBV7-9 and TRBJ2-1; 8 positions agree with TRBD2. The J segment lost 1 base and the V segment lost 5 bases, leaving 16 bases of the junction unmatched. In germline, CDR1 is SEHNR, CDR2 FQNEAQ (reference sequence). This CDR3 has 19 amino acids. This CDR3 reads CASSLRRGSGGQSYNEQFF. The CDR3 region has the DNA TGTGCCAGCAGCCTGAGGAGGGGGAGCGGGGGCCAGTCCTACAATGAGCAGTTCTTC.

This clonotype has only a few counts. V and J are TRBV12-3 or TRBV12-4 and TRBJ1-5; unclear D gene. The CDR3 contains 14 residues. The V end lost 6 bases, the J end lost 2 bases, and 11 bases lay between the germline ends. This CDR3 is CASSEGGGNQPQHF. The CDR3, as DNA: TGTGCCAGCAGCGAGGGCGGCGGCAATCAGCCCCAGCATTTT.

V is TRBV12-3 or TRBV12-4 and J is TRBJ1-1; D call uncertain. The V end was cut by 3 bases, the J end by 1 base, with 18 bases between. This CDR3 has 17 residues. This CDR3 reads CASSLGSGRGPNTEAFF. CDR3 nucleotides: TGTGCCAGCAGTTTGGGGTCGGGTCGGGGTCCGAACACTGAAGCTTTCTTT.

V gene TRBV11-2 combines with J gene TRBJ2-7; 9 nucleotides align to TRBD2. From germline, CDR1 is SGHAT and CDR2 FQNNGV. The CDR3 totals 15 residues. J was trimmed by 2 bases and V by 4 bases; bases with no gene match: 6. CDR3 in amino acids: CASSSLAGPAYEQYF. The CDR3 DNA reads as TGTGCCAGCAGCTCCCTAGCGGGGCCCGCCTACGAGCAGTACTTC.

The chain uses TRBV6-6 and TRBJ1-1, with 7 nucleotides matching TRBD1. The CDR3 is 15 amino acids. V lost 6 bases and J lost 1; bases outside the gene matches: 8. Germline-derived CDR1 and CDR2 are MNHNY and SVGAGI (reference sequence). The DNA for the CDR3 is TGTGCCAGCAGACCCGGACAGGCCCCGAACACTGAAGCTTTCTTT. Translating gives CASRPGQAPNTEAFF.

The chain has TRBV11-3 and TRBJ2-5; D not certain. Trimming stripped 7 bases from V and 0 bases from J, with 12 bases between. The CDR3 consists of 14 residues. The germline CDR1 and CDR2 sequences are SGHNT and YENEEA. This CDR3 reads CASTPSRNQETQYF. The DNA for the CDR3 is TGTGCCAGCACCCCTAGTAGAAACCAAGAGACCCAGTACTTC.